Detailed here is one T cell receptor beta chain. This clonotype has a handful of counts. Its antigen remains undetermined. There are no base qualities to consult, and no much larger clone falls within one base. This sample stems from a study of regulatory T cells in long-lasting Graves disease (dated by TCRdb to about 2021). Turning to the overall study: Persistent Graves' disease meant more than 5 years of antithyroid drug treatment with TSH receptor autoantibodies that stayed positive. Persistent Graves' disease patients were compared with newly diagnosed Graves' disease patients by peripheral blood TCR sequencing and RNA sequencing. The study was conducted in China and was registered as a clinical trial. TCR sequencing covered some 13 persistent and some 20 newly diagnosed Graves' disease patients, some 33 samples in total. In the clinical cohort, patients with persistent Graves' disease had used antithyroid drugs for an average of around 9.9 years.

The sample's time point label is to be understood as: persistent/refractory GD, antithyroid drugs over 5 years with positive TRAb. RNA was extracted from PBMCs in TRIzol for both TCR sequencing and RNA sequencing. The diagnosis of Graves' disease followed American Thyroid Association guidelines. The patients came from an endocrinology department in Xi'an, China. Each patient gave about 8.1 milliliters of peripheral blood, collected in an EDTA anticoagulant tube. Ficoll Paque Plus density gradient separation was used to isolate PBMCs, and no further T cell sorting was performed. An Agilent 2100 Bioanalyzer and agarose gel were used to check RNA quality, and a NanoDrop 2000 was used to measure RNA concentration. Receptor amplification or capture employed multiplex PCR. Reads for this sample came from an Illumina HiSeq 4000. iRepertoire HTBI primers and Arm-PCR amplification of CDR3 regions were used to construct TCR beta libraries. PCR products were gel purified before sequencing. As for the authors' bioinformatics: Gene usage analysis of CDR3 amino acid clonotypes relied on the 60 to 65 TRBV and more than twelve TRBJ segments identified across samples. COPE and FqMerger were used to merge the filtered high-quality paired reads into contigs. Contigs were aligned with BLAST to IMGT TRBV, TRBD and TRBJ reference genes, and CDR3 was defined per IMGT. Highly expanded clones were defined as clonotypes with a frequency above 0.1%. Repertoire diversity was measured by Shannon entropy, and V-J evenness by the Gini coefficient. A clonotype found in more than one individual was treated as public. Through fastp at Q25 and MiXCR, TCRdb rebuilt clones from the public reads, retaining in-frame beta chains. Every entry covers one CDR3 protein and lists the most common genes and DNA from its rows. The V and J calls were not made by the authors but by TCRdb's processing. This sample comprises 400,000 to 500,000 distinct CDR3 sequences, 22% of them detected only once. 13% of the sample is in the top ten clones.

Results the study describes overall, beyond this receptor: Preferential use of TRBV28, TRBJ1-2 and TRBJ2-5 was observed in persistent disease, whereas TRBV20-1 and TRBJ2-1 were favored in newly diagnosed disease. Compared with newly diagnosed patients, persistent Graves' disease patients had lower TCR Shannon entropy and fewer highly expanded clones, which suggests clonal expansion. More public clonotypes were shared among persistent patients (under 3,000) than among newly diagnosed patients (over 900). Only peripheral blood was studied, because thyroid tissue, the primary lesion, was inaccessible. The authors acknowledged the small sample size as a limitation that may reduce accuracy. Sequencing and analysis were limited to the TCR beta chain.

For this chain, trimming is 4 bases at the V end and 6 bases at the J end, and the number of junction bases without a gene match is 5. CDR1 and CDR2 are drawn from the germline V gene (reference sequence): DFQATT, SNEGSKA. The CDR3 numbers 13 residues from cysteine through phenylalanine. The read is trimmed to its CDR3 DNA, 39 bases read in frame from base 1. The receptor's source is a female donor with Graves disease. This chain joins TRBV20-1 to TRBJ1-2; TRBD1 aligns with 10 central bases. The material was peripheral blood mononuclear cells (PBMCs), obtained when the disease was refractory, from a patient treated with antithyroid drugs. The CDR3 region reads CSAMTGGADGYTF. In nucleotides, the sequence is TGCAGTGCTATGACAGGGGGCGCGGATGGCTACACCTTC.